Each of the 30 T cell receptor beta chains below was sequenced from the same sample in a study of technical replicates of blood from a handful of donors. The repertoire was sequenced with immunoSEQ multiplex PCR; TCRdb's copy has only in-frame clones and lacks some. Among approximately 79,000 clones listed, nearly 98% were seen once. The sequenced sample was T cells isolated from PBMCs. These receptors were obtained from a human donor in good health.

The rearrangement joins TRBV6-5 to TRBJ1-2, with D perhaps matching TRBD1 (5 bases). Trimming pared 10 bases from V and 1 base from J, leaving 13 bases between. The germline V gene has CDR1 MNHEY and CDR2 SVGAGI. The CDR3 is 13 amino acids. CDR3 in amino acids: CAITQGGNYGYTF. Here the CDR3 DNA reads TGTGCCATCACCCAGGGCGGTAACTATGGCTACACCTTC.

The J gene is TRBJ1-5, the V gene TRBV6-1, with D unclear. Per the germline V gene, CDR1 is MNHNS and CDR2 is SASEGT. This CDR3 has 14 amino acids. V was pared by 3 bases and J by 0 bases, with 6 bases between. CDR3 bases: TGTGCCAGCAGTGAGACATATAGCAATCAGCCCCAGCATTTT. Its protein is CASSETYSNQPQHF.

The rearrangement uses TRBV18 and TRBJ2-1; D is possibly TRBD2 (7 bases). The CDR3 extends over 16 amino acids. Deletions cut 4 bases from V and 1 base from J, with 14 bases between. Per the germline V gene, CDR1 is KGHSH and CDR2 is LQKENI. CDR3 in DNA: TGTGCCAGCTCACTCGCCGAGGGGGGGTCCTACAATGAGCAGTTCTTC. Its protein product is CASSLAEGGSYNEQFF.

The chain has TRBV19 and TRBJ2-7, with 9 bases fitting TRBD2. This CDR3 region has 13 residues. CDR1 is LNHDA, CDR2 SQIVND, per germline (reference sequence). J lost 5 bases, V lost 8 bases, and 7 bases had no gene match. The CDR3 nucleotides read TGTGCCAGTTCGGCGGGAGGGGAGGACGAGCAGTACTTC. Residues: CASSAGGEDEQYF.

The chain couples TRBV4-3 to TRBJ1-1, with D tentatively TRBD1 (6 bases). V was trimmed by 6 bases and J by 3 bases, leaving 17 bases between them. CDR3 size: 15 residues. Germline lookup yields CDR1 LGHNA and CDR2 YSLEER. CDR3 region: CASRPETGIDTEAFF. The CDR3 DNA follows: TGCGCCAGCAGACCAGAGACAGGCATCGACACTGAAGCTTTCTTT.

The chain links TRBV10-3 to TRBJ2-7, with D perhaps matching TRBD2 (6 bases). V lost 6 bases, J lost 3 bases, and 12 bases lay in between. The CDR3 is made up of 13 amino acids. CDR1 is ENHRY, CDR2 SYGVKD, per germline. As DNA, the CDR3 is TGTGCCATCAGGACCGGGACTGACTACGAGCAGTACTTC. This sequence encodes CAIRTGTDYEQYF.

This rearrangement joins TRBV28 to TRBJ2-5; D is unclear. The CDR3 spans 14 residues. Germline V gene data show CDR1 as MDHEN and CDR2 as SYDVKM. Trimming shortened V by 6 bases and J by 5 bases, and 16 bases separated the two germline ends. The CDR3 here is CASRPRPIRETQYF. The CDR3, as DNA: TGTGCCAGCAGACCTAGACCTATCCGGGAGACCCAGTACTTC.

The V and J genes are TRBV19 and TRBJ1-2; D is unresolved. V lost 5 bases and J lost 7, with 11 bases in between. The CDR3 has 12 amino acids. CDR1 and CDR2 from the germline V gene are LNHDA and SQIVND (reference sequence). The CDR3 DNA sequence: TGTGCCAGTAGTCCCCGAAGTAGTGGCTACACCTTC. It translates to CASSPRSSGYTF.

The chain employs TRBV30 and TRBJ2-7; 10 bases map to TRBD1. CDR3 length equals 15 residues. V dropped 1 base and J dropped 3; count of bases not matched to a gene: 6. Per germline, CDR1 GTSNPN and CDR2 SVGIG (reference sequence). Here the CDR3 reads CAWSAGTGVLYEQYF. CDR3 nucleotide sequence: TGTGCCTGGAGTGCCGGGACAGGGGTCCTCTACGAGCAGTACTTC.

The chain is built from TRBV4-1 and TRBJ2-3; tentatively, D is TRBD1 (6 bases). Germline V gene lookup returns CDR1 MGHRA and CDR2 YSYEKL. This CDR3 region has 18 residues. The V and J ends lost 3 bases and 2 bases respectively, with 21 bases between them. The CDR3 here is CASSHILLLRDNTDTQYF. As DNA, the CDR3 is TGCGCCAGCAGCCATATCCTCCTACTCCGGGACAACACAGATACGCAGTATTTT.

The chain carries TRBV25-1 and TRBJ2-5; D may be TRBD2 (6 bases). V lost 5 bases and J 2 bases, leaving 12 bases between the germline ends. In germline, CDR1 is MGHDK, CDR2 SYGVNS. This CDR3 is 14 amino acids long. DNA of the CDR3: TGTGCCAGCAGTAGACTAGGCGGGCAAGAGACCCAGTACTTC. It translates to CASSRLGGQETQYF.

This chain links TRBV28 with TRBJ1-1; no firm D call. The CDR3 spans 13 residues. V was clipped by 5 bases and J by 7 bases, with 14 bases between them. Germline lookup yields CDR1 MDHEN and CDR2 SYDVKM. CDR3 nucleotide sequence: TGTGCCAGCAGTCCTGGCCTAACTAGTGAAGCTTTCTTT. Its translation is CASSPGLTSEAFF. Combining the CDR3 with reference TRBV28 and TRBJ1-1 gives the whole variable domain DVKVTQSSRYLVKRTGEKVFLECVQDMDHENMFWYRQDPGLGLRLIYFSYDVKMKEKGDIPEGYSVSREKKERFSLILESASTNQTSMYLCASSPGLTSEAFFGQGTRLTVV.

V and J are TRBV6-5 and TRBJ1-2; D ambiguous. Trimming shortened V by 0 bases and J by 4 bases, and 9 bases separated the two germline ends. This CDR3 comprises 14 residues. Germline V gene data show CDR1 as MNHEY and CDR2 as SVGAGI. The DNA of the CDR3 is TGTGCCAGCAGTTACTCCCCAGACTTCTATGGCTACACCTTC. Protein sequence: CASSYSPDFYGYTF.

As DNA, the CDR3 is TGTGCCAGCAGCCTCGACAGGGTCGAGCAGTACTTC. Protein sequence: CASSLDRVEQYF. The chain joins TRBV7-6 to TRBJ2-7; 7 bases agree with TRBD1. The CDR3 runs 12 residues. J was trimmed by 6 bases and V by 5 bases; bases with no gene match: 4. Germline CDR1 is SGHVS and CDR2 is FNYEAQ.

The chain employs TRBV6-5 and TRBJ1-1; 12 nucleotides line up with TRBD1. The ends lost 7 bases at V and 7 bases at J; junction bases unmatched: 7. The CDR3 is 14 residues long. Germline V CDR1 and CDR2: MNHEY, SVGAGI. The CDR3 DNA reads TGTGCCAGCACCCTGGGACAGGGGGCCTATGAAGCTTTCTTT. Its protein is CASTLGQGAYEAFF.

This chain links TRBV11-2 with TRBJ1-1, with unresolved D. The germline V and J ends were trimmed by 3 bases and 3 bases, with 5 bases remaining between them. CDR3 length equals 12 residues. The V gene's germline CDR1 is SGHAT and CDR2 FQNNGV. The CDR3 DNA reads TGTGCCAGCAGCTTTGCAGACACTGAAGCTTTCTTT. It encodes CASSFADTEAFF.

J is TRBJ1-2 and V is TRBV6-5; the match to TRBD1 covers 8 bases. Per germline, CDR1 MNHEY and CDR2 SVGAGI. The V and J ends lost 8 bases and 14 bases, in that order; junction bases with no gene match: 10. This CDR3 is built from 11 residues. CDR3 DNA: TGTGCCAGCTCGAGGGACAGGAAGTATACCTTC. Protein sequence: CASSRDRKYTF.

The chain combines TRBV15 with TRBJ1-2, with TRBD1 matching 9 bases. The germline gives CDR1 LNHNV, CDR2 YYDKDF (reference sequence). CDR3 size: 15 residues. The V and J ends lost 5 bases and 3 bases, in that order; junction bases with no gene match: 7. CDR3 coding DNA: TGTGCCACCAGCCGCCGGGACAGGGTTGACTATGGCTACACCTTC. As protein: CATSRRDRVDYGYTF.

The chain recombines TRBV29-1 with TRBJ1-1, with D possibly TRBD1 on 6 matching bases. In germline, CDR1 is SQVTM, CDR2 ANQGSEA. This CDR3 is built from 13 residues. Trimming removed 6 bases from V and 6 bases from J, with 17 bases in between. CDR3 DNA sequence: TGCAGCGTCCAATCACAGGGATCCGCTGAAGCTTTCTTT. This sequence encodes CSVQSQGSAEAFF.

The V and J genes are TRBV2 and TRBJ1-1; possibly TRBD1 for D (6 bases). V was pared by 4 bases and J by 12 bases, with 15 bases between. Germline V gives CDR1 SNHLY, CDR2 FYNNEI. The CDR3 contains 12 residues. CDR3 nucleotide sequence: TGTGCCAGCAGTGCTACCGCCAGGGGTACTTTCTTT. Encoded protein: CASSATARGTFF.

The chain couples TRBV5-1 to TRBJ2-5; the match to TRBD2 covers 10 bases. Losses at the gene ends were 7 bases for V and 3 bases for J; bases not matched to a gene: 15. CDR1 and CDR2 (germline): SGHRS, YFSETQ. This CDR3 has 17 amino acids. The CDR3 nucleotides read TGCGCCAGCCAGAGCGGGAGGGCCGTCTCCGGGGAAGAGACCCAGTACTTC. Protein: CASQSGRAVSGEETQYF.

The CDR3 DNA reads TGTGCCAGCAGCGTCCTACAGGGGGCAGGGGAGACCCAGTACTTC. It is translated as CASSVLQGAGETQYF. The chain recombines TRBV9 with TRBJ2-5, with 9 bases that match TRBD1. The CDR3 extends over 15 amino acids. Germline assignment: CDR1 SGDLS and CDR2 YYNGEE. Germline trimming cut 2 bases from V and 5 bases from J; bases unmatched to any gene: 7.

CDR3 loop: CASSLYSRSYNEQFF. The CDR3 nucleotides read TGTGCCAGCAGCTTATATAGCCGGTCCTACAATGAGCAGTTCTTC. The chain has TRBV7-3 and TRBJ2-1; D uncertain. From germline, CDR1 is SGHTA and CDR2 FQGTGA. This CDR3 is built from 15 residues. Trimming pared 2 bases from V and 1 base from J, leaving 9 bases between.

The chain is built from TRBV19 and TRBJ1-5, with D possibly matching TRBD1 (5 bases). This CDR3 comprises 14 residues. CDR1 and CDR2 (germline): LNHDA, SQIVND (reference sequence). Deletions cut 4 bases from V and 1 base from J, with 8 bases between. The CDR3 reads CASSSGGSNQPQHF. The CDR3 coding sequence is TGTGCCAGTAGTAGTGGGGGGAGCAATCAGCCCCAGCATTTT.

The CDR3 loop reads CASSLERDYNEQFF. The CDR3 DNA reads as TGTGCCAGCAGCTTAGAGAGGGACTACAATGAGCAGTTCTTC. This sequence joins TRBV11-2 and TRBJ2-1, with a tentative D call TRBD2 (5 bases). Germline V gives CDR1 SGHAT, CDR2 FQNNGV. The CDR3 runs 14 residues. Trimming shortened V by 0 bases and J by 3 bases, and 6 bases separated the two germline ends.

The rearrangement uses TRBV6-1 and TRBJ2-5; no firm D call. The V and J ends lost 5 bases and 4 bases respectively, with 8 bases between them. From germline, CDR1 is MNHNS and CDR2 SASEGT. The CDR3 extends over 12 amino acids. The CDR3 reads CASSPYRETQYF. The CDR3 coding sequence is TGTGCCAGCAGTCCGTACAGAGAGACCCAGTACTTC.

CDR3 region: CASSLESSSYNEQFF. CDR3 nucleotide sequence: TGCGCCAGCAGCTTGGAGTCTAGCTCCTACAATGAGCAGTTCTTC. The chain combines TRBV5-1 with TRBJ2-1; D is ambiguous. The germline gives CDR1 SGHRS, CDR2 YFSETQ. The CDR3 extends over 15 amino acids. The V end was cut by 0 bases, the J end by 0 bases, with 7 bases between.

J is TRBJ2-1 and V is TRBV9; tentative D call: TRBD1 (5 bases). This CDR3 has 14 amino acids. From germline, CDR1 is SGDLS and CDR2 YYNGEE. The V gene lost 3 bases and the J gene lost 7 bases, with 14 bases spanning the gap. This chain's CDR3 is CASSEGPIVNEQFF. CDR3 coding DNA: TGTGCCAGCAGCGAGGGGCCTATCGTGAATGAGCAGTTCTTC.

This clone has just one count. The chain has TRBV10-2 and TRBJ2-1; TRBD2 might be the D (5 bases). Germline CDR1 WSHSY, CDR2 SAAADI. The CDR3 consists of 14 residues. The germline V and J ends were trimmed by 7 bases and 2 bases, with 12 bases remaining between them. The CDR3 loop reads CASKEAIPYNEQFF. Written as DNA, the CDR3 is TGCGCCAGCAAGGAGGCCATACCCTACAATGAGCAGTTCTTC.

This chain uses TRBV5-1 with TRBJ2-5; 10 bases map to TRBD2. The CDR3 consists of 16 residues. From germline, CDR1 is SGHRS and CDR2 YFSETQ. Trimming at V came to 0 bases and at J to 4 bases, leaving 6 bases not matched to a gene. CDR3 protein: CASSLELAGPRETQYF. Written as DNA, the CDR3 is TGCGCCAGCAGCTTGGAACTAGCGGGACCGCGAGAGACCCAGTACTTC.